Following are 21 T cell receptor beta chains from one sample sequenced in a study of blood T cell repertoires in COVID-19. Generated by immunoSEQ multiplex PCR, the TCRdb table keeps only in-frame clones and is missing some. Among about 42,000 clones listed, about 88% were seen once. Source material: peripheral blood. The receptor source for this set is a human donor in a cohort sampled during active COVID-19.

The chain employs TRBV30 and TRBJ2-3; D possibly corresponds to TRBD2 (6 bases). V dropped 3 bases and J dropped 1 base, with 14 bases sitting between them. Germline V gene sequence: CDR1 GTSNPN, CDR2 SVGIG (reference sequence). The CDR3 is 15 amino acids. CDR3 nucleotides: TGTGCCTGGAGCCGGGGCGGGGAACGCACAGATACGCAGTATTTT. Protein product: CAWSRGGERTDTQYF. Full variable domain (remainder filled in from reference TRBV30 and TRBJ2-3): SQTIHQWPATLVQPVGSPLSLECTVEGTSNPNLYWYRQAAGRGLQLLFYSVGIGQISSEVPQNLSASRPQDRQFILSSKKLLLSDSGFYLCAWSRGGERTDTQYFGPGTRLTVL.

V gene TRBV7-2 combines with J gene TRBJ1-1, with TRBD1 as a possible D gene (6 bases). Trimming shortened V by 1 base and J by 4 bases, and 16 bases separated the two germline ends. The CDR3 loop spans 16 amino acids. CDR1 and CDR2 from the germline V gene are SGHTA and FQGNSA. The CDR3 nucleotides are TGTGCCAGCAGCTTAGGGAGCGGGGGCCGGCGCACTGAAGCTTTCTTT. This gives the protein CASSLGSGGRRTEAFF.

CDR3 coding DNA: TGTGCCAGCAGTTACTCGGCACAGGGGTCTCAGCCCCAGCATTTT. Its protein product is CASSYSAQGSQPQHF. This sequence joins TRBV6-5 and TRBJ1-5; 7 bases align to TRBD1. V lost 0 bases and J lost 6; bases outside the gene matches: 5. Per germline, CDR1 MNHEY and CDR2 SVGAGI. The CDR3 consists of 15 residues.

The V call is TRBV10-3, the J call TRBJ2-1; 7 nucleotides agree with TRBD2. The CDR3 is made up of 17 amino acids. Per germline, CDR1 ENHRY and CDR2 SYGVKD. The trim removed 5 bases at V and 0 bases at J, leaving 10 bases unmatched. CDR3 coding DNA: TGTGCCATCAGTAAGACTCCGGGGGGAGGCTCCTACAATGAGCAGTTCTTC. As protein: CAISKTPGGGSYNEQFF.

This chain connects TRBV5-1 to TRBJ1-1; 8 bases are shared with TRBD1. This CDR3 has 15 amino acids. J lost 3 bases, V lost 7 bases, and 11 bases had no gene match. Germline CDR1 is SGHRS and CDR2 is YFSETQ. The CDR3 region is CASALQGVWDTEAFF. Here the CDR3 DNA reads TGCGCCAGCGCTTTACAGGGGGTCTGGGACACTGAAGCTTTCTTT.

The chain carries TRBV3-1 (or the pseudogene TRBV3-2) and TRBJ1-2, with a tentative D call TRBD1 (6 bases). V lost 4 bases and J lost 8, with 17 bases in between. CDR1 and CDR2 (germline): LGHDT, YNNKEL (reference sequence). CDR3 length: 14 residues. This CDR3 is CASSLGGADGGYTF. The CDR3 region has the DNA TGTGCCAGCAGCCTTGGGGGGGCAGATGGAGGCTACACCTTC.

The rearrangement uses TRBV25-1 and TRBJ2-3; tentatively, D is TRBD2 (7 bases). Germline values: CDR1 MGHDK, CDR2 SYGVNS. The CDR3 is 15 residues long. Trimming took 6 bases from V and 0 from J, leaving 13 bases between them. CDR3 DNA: TGTGCCAGCAGCGGAGGGGGGGCTAGCACAGATACGCAGTATTTT. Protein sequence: CASSGGGASTDTQYF.

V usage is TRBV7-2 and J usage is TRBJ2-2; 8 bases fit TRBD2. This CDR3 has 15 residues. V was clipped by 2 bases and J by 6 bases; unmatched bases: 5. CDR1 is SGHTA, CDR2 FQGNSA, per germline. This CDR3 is CASSLTTSVPGELFF. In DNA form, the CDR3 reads TGTGCCAGCAGCTTAACGACTAGCGTCCCCGGGGAGCTGTTTTTT.

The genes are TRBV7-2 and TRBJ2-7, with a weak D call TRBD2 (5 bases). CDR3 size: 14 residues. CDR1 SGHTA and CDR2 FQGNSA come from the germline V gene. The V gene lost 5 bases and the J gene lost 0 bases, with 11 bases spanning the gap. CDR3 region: CASSQDGNSYEQYF. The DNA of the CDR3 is TGTGCCAGCAGCCAAGACGGGAACTCCTACGAGCAGTACTTC.

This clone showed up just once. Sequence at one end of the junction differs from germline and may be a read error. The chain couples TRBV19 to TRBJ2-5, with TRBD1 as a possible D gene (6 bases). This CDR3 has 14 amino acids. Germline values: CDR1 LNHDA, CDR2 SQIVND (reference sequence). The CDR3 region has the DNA TGTGCGAGTAGCCCCCAGGGGTCCCAAGAGACCCAGTACTTC. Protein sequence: CASSPQGSQETQYF.

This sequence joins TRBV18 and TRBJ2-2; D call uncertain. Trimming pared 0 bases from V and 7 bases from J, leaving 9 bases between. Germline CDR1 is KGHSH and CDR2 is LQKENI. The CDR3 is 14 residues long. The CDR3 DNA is TGTGCCAGCTCACCACCCCACTTTGGCGGGGAGCTGTTTTTT. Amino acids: CASSPPHFGGELFF.

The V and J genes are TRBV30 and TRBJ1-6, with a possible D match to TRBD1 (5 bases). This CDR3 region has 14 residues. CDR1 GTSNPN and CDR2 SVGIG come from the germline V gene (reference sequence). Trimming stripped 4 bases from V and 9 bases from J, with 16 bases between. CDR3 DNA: TGTGCCTGGAAAATAGGGGTCGGGGGTTCACCCCTCCACTTT. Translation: CAWKIGVGGSPLHF.

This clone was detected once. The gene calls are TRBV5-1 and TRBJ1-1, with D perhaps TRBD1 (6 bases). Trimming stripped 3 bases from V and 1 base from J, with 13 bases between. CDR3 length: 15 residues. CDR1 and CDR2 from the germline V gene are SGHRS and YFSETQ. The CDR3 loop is CASSWQGSENTEAFF. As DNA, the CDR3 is TGCGCCAGCAGCTGGCAGGGGAGCGAGAACACTGAAGCTTTCTTT.

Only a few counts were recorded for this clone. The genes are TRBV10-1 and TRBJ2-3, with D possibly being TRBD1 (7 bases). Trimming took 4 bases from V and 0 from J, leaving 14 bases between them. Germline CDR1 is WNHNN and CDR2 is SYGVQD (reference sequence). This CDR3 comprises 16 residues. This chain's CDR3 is CASSGRRGDSTDTQYF. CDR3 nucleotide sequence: TGCGCCAGCAGTGGGCGCAGGGGGGATAGCACAGATACGCAGTATTTT.

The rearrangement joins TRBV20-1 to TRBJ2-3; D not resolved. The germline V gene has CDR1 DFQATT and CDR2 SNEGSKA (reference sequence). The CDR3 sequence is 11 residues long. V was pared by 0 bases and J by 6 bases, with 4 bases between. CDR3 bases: TGCAGTGCTAGAGATATCGATACGCAGTATTTT. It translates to CSARDIDTQYF.

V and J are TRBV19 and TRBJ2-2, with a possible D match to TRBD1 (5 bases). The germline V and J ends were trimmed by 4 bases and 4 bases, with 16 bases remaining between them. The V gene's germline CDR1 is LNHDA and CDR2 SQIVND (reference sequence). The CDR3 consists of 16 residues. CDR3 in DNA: TGTGCCAGTAGTAGACTCCAGGGAATAGGCACCGGGGAGCTGTTTTTT. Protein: CASSRLQGIGTGELFF.

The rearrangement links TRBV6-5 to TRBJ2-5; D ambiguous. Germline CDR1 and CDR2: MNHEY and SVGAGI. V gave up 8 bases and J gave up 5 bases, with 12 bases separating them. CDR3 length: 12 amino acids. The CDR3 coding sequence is TGTGCCAGCCGAGTAGTACGCGAGACCCAGTACTTC. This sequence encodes CASRVVRETQYF.

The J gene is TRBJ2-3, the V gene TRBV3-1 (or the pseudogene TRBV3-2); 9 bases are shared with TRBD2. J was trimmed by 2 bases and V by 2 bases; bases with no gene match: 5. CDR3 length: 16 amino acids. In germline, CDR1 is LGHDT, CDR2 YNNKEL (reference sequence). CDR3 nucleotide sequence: TGTGCCAGCAGCCAAAGGCTAGCGGGGTACACAGATACGCAGTATTTT. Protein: CASSQRLAGYTDTQYF.

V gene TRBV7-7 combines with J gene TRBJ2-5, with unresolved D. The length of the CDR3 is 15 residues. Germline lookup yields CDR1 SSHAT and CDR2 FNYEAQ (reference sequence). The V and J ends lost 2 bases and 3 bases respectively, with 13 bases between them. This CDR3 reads CASSLSTSVEETQYF. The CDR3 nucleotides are TGTGCCAGCAGCTTATCGACCAGCGTGGAAGAGACCCAGTACTTC.

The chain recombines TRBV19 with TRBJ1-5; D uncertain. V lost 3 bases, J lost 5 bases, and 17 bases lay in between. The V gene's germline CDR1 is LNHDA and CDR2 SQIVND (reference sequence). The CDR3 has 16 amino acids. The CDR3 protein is CASSILHTTRDQPQHF. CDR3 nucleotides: TGTGCCAGTAGTATCCTTCATACCACTCGGGATCAGCCCCAGCATTTT.

DNA of the CDR3: TGCGCCAGCAACCCTGACGGGTGGAATGAGCAGTTCTTC. This translates into CASNPDGWNEQFF. The chain carries TRBV5-1 and TRBJ2-1; D is uncertain. V was trimmed by 6 bases and J by 7 bases, leaving 14 bases between them. The CDR3 runs to 13 residues. Germline values: CDR1 SGHRS, CDR2 YFSETQ. Together with reference TRBV5-1 and TRBJ2-1, the CDR3 gives the full variable domain: KAGVTQTPRYLIKTRGQQVTLSCSPISGHRSVSWYQQTPGQGLQFLFEYFSETQRNKGNFPGRFSGRQFSNSRSEMNVSTLELGDSALYLCASNPDGWNEQFFGPGTRLTVL.